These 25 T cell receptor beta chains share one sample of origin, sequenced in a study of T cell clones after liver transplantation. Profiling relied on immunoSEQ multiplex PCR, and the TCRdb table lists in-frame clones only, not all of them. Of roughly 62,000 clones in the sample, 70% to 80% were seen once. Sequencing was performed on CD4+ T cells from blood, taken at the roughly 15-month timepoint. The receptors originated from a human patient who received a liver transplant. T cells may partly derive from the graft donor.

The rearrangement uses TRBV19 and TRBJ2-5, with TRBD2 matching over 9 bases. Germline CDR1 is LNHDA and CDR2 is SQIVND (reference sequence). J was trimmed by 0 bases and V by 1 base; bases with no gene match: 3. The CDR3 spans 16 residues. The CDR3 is CASSIGLADYQETQYF. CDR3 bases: TGTGCCAGTAGTATAGGACTAGCGGATTACCAAGAGACCCAGTACTTC.

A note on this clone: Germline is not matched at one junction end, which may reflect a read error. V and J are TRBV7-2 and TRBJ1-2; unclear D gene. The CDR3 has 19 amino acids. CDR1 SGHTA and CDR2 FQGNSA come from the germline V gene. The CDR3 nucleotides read TGTGCCAGCAGCATCTTTGGGCCTCTCCTATCCAGTTCTAATTATGGCTACACCTTC. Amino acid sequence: CASSIFGPLLSSSNYGYTF.

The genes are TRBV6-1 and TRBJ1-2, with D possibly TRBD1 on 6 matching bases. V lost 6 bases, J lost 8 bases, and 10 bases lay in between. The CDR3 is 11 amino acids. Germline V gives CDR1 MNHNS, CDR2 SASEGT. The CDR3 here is CASSIRGGYTF. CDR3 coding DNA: TGTGCCAGCAGCATCAGGGGCGGCTACACCTTC.

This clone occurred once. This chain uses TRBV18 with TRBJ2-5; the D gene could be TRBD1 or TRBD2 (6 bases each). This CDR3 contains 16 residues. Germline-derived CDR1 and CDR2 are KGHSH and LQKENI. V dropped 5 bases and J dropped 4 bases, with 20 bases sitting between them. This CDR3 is CASSGPQGGLGETQYF. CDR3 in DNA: TGTGCCAGCTCAGGACCACAGGGAGGTTTAGGAGAGACCCAGTACTTC.

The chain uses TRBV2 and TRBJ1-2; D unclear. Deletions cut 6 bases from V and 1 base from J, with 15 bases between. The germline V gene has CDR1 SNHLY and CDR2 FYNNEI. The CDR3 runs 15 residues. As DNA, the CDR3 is TGTGCCAGCAGGACCGAGTTGGGGTTTAACTATGGCTACACCTTC. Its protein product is CASRTELGFNYGYTF.

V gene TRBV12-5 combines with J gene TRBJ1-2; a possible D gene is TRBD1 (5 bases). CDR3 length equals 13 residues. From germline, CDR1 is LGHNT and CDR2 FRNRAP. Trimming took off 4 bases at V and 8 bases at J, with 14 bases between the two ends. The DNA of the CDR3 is TGTGCTAGTGGTTCAACAACCGGGGCCGGCTACACCTTC. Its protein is CASGSTTGAGYTF. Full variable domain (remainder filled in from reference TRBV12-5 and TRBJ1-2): DARVTQTPRHKVTEMGQEVTMRCQPILGHNTVFWYRQTMMQGLELLAYFRNRAPLDDSGMPKDRFSAEMPDATLATLKIQPSEPRDSAVYFCASGSTTGAGYTFGSGTRLTVV.

The CDR3 is CASSQLRADTQYF. CDR3 sequence (DNA): TGTGCCAGCAGCCAGTTAAGGGCGGATACGCAGTATTTT. J is TRBJ2-3 and V is TRBV7-2, with D unclear. Trimming shortened V by 5 bases and J by 6 bases, and 12 bases separated the two germline ends. Germline V gene lookup returns CDR1 SGHTA and CDR2 FQGNSA. The CDR3 is made up of 13 amino acids.

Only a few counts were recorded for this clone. In DNA form, the CDR3 reads TGTGCCACCGAGGGGCAGAGGTTAGACTATGGCTACACCTTC. Translating gives CATEGQRLDYGYTF. The rearrangement uses TRBV28 and TRBJ1-2, with TRBD1 as a possible D gene (5 bases). The V end was cut by 10 bases, the J end by 3 bases, with 18 bases between. Germline CDR1 and CDR2: MDHEN and SYDVKM. The CDR3 covers 14 residues.

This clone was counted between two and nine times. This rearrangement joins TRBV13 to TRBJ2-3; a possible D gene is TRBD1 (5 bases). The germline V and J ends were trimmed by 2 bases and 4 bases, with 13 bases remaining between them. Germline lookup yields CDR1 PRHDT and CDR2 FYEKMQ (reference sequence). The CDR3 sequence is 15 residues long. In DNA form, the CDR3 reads TGTGCCAGCAGCTTAAGACCAGGGTCCCCAGATACGCAGTATTTT. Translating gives CASSLRPGSPDTQYF.

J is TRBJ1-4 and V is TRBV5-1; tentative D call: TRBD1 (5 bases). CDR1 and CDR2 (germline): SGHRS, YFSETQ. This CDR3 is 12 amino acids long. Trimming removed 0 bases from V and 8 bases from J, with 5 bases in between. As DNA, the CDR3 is TGCGCCAGCAGCTTGGACAGGGAAAAACTGTTTTTT. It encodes CASSLDREKLFF.

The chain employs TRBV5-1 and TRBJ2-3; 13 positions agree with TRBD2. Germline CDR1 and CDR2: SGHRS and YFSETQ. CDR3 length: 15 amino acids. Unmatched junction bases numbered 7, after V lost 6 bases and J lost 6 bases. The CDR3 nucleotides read TGCGCCAGCAACCCACTAGCGGGGGGGCCCGATACGCAGTATTTT. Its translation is CASNPLAGGPDTQYF.

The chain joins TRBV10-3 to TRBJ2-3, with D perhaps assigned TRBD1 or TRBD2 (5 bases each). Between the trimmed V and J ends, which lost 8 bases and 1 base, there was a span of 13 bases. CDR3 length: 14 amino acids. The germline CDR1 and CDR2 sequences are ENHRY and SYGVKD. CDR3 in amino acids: CAIAGLGGTDTQYF. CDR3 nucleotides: TGTGCCATCGCAGGACTGGGGGGCACAGATACGCAGTATTTT.

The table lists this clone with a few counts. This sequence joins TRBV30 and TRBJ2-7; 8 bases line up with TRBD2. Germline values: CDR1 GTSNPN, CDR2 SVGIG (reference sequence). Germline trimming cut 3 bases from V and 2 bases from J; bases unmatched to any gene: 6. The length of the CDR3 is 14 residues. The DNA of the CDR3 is TGTGCCTGGAGCCGGGGGGGGCCCCCCTACGAGCAGTACTTC. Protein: CAWSRGGPPYEQYF.

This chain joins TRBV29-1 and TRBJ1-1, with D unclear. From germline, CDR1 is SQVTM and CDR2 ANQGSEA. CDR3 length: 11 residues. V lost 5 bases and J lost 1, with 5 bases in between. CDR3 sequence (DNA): TGCAGCGTTATACAGAACACTGAAGCTTTCTTT. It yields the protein CSVIQNTEAFF.

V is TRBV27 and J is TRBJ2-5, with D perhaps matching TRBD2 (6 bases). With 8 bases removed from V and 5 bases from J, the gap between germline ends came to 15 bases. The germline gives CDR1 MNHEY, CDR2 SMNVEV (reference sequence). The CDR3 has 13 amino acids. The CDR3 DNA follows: TGTGCCAGCTCCAAATGGGGGACTGAGACCCAGTACTTC. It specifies CASSKWGTETQYF.

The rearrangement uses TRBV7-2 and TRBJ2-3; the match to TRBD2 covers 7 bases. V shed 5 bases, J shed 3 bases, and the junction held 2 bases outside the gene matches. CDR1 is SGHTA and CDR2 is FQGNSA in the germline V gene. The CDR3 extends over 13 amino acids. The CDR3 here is CASSKLATDTQYF. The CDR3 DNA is TGTGCCAGCAGCAAACTAGCGACAGATACGCAGTATTTT.

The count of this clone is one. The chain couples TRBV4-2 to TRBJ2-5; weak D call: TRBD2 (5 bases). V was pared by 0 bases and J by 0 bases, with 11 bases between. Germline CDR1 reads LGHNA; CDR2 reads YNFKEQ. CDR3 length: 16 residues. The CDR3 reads CASSQEAGPYQETQYF. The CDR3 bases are TGTGCCAGCAGCCAAGAGGCGGGTCCCTACCAAGAGACCCAGTACTTC.

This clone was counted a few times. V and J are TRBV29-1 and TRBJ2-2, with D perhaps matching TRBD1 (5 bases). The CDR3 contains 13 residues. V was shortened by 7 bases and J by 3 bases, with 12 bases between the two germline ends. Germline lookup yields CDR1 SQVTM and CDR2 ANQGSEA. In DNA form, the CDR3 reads TGCAGCGCCGAGACAGCTTACACCGGGGAGCTGTTTTTT. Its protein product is CSAETAYTGELFF.

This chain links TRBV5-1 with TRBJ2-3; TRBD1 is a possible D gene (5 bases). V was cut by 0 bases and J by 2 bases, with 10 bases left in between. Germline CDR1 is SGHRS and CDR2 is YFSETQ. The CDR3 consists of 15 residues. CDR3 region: CASSLVGHYTDTQYF. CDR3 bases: TGCGCCAGCAGCTTGGTTGGACACTACACAGATACGCAGTATTTT.

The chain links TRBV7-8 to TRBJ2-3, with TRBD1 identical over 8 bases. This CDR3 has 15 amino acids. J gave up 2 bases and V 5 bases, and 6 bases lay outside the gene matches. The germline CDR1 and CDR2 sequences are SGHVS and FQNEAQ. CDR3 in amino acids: CASSTRTGSTDTQYF. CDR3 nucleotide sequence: TGTGCCAGCAGCACCCGGACAGGGTCCACAGATACGCAGTATTTT. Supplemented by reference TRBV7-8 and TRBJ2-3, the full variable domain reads GAGVSQSPRYKVAKRGQDVALRCDPISGHVSLFWYQQALGQGPEFLTYFQNEAQLDKSGLPSDRFFAERPEGSVSTLKIQRTQQEDSAVYLCASSTRTGSTDTQYFGPGTRLTVL.

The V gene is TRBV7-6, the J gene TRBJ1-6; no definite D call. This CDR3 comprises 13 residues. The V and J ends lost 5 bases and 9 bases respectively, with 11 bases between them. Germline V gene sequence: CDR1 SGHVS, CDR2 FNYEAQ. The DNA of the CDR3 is TGTGCCAGCAGCCCCCGTTTAGGTTCACCCCTCCACTTT. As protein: CASSPRLGSPLHF. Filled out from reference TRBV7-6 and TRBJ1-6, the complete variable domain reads GAGVSQSPRYKVTKRGQDVALRCDPISGHVSLYWYRQALGQGPEFLTYFNYEAQQDKSGLPNDRFSAERPEGSISTLTIQRTEQRDSAMYRCASSPRLGSPLHFGNGTRLTVT.

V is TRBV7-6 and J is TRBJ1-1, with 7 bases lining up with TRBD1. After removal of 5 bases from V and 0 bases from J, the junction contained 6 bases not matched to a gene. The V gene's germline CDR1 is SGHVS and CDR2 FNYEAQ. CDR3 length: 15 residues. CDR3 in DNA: TGTGCCAGCAGCGGCCGGGACAGCCTGAACACTGAAGCTTTCTTT. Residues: CASSGRDSLNTEAFF. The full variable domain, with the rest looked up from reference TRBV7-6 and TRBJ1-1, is GAGVSQSPRYKVTKRGQDVALRCDPISGHVSLYWYRQALGQGPEFLTYFNYEAQQDKSGLPNDRFSAERPEGSISTLTIQRTEQRDSAMYRCASSGRDSLNTEAFFGQGTRLTVV.

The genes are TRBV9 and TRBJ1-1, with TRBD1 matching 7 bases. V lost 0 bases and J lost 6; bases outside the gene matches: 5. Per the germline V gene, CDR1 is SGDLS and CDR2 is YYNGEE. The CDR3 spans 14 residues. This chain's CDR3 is CASSVDVTGPEAFF. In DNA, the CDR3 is TGTGCCAGCAGCGTAGACGTGACAGGGCCTGAAGCTTTCTTT.

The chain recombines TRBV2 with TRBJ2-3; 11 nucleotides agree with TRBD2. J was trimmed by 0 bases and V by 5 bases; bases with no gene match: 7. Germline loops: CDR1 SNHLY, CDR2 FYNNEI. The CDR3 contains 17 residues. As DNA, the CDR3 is TGTGCCAGCAGTTCGGTAGCGGGGGGGCCTAGCACAGATACGCAGTATTTT. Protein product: CASSSVAGGPSTDTQYF.

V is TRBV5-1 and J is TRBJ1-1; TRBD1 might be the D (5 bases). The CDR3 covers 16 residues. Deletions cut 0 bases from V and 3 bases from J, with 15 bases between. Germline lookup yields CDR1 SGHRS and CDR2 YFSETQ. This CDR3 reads CASSLEWGSQYTEAFF. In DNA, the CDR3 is TGCGCCAGCAGCTTGGAGTGGGGCAGCCAATACACTGAAGCTTTCTTT.